This is a list of T cell receptor beta chains from one sample in a study of CD8 T cells in Susac syndrome. TCRdb re-analysed the immunoSEQ multiplex PCR reads in MiXCR, keeping a single row per CDR3 protein. This sample has some 150,000 distinct CDR3 sequences; 95% occur once, and the top ten carry 0.13% to 0.15%. The source material was CD4+ T cells from PBMCs. The receptors were sampled from a human donor with Susac syndrome. CDR3s include the opening cysteine and the closing phenylalanine or tryptophan. The D gene is left open where the match is weak. Some rows mark clone size as missing; the rest say once, few, many or name a class of expanded clone.

clone size	D gene	V gene	J gene	CDR3 DNA	CDR3 protein
.	.	TRBV11-1	TRBJ1-1	TGTGCCAGCAGCCCCCCCGCGAGGTGGAACACTGAAGCTTTCTTT	CASSPPARWNTEAFF
once	.	TRBV20-1	TRBJ2-7	TGCAGTGCCGAGGGGGGTCAGGGAGCATACGAGCAGTACTTC	CSAEGGQGAYEQYF
.	.	TRBV30	TRBJ2-6	TGTGCCTGGATCCCCCCCCAGGGAAGGTCTGGGGCCAACGTCCTGACTTTC	CAWIPPQGRSGANVLTF
.	.	TRBV28	TRBJ2-7	TGTGCCAGCAGGAATCAGGGTAGTTCCTACGAGCAGTACTTC	CASRNQGSSYEQYF
.	.	TRBV7-2	TRBJ2-3	TGTGCCAGCAGCTTAGTGACAGGCACAGATACGCAGTATTTT	CASSLVTGTDTQYF
.	TRBD2	TRBV20-1	TRBJ2-1	TGCAGTGCTAGAGGGAGTAGCGGGATTTCCTACAATGAGCAGTTCTTC	CSARGSSGISYNEQFF
.	TRBD1	TRBV20-1	TRBJ1-2	TGCAGTGCTAGGGAACAGGGGGGATATTATGGCTACACCTTC	CSAREQGGYYGYTF
.	TRBD1	TRBV28	TRBJ1-4	TGTGCCAGCAGTTCCTTTGACGACAGGGCAACTAATGAAAAACTGTTTTTT	CASSSFDDRATNEKLFF
.	.	TRBV29-1	TRBJ1-2	TGCAGCGTGGCTACAGGGAATGGCTACACCTTC	CSVATGNGYTF
.	.	TRBV7-9	TRBJ2-4	TGTGCCAGCAGCTTGGGGCCGAAGGTCAGGGGAAACATTCAGTACTTC	CASSLGPKVRGNIQYF